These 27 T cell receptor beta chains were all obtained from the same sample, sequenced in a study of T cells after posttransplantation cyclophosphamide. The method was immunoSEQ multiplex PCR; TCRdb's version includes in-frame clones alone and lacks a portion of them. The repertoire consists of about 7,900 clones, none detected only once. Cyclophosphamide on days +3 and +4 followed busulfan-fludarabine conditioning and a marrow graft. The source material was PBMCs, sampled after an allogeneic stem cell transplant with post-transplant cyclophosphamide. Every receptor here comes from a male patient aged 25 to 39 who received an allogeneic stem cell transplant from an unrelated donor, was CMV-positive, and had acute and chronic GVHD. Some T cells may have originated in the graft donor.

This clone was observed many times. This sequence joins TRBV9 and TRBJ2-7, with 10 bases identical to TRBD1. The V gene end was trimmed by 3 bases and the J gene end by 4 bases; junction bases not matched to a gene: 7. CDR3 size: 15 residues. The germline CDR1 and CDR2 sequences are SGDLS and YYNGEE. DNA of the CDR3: TGTGCCAGCAGCGGCCGGGACAGGGGACGATACGAGCAGTACTTC. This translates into CASSGRDRGRYEQYF.

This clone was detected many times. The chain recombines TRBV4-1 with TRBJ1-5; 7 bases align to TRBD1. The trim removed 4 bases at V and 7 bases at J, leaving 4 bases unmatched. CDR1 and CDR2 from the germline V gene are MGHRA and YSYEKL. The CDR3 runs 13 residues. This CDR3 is CASSRQGGQPQHF. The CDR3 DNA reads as TGCGCCAGCAGCCGACAGGGAGGGCAGCCCCAGCATTTT.

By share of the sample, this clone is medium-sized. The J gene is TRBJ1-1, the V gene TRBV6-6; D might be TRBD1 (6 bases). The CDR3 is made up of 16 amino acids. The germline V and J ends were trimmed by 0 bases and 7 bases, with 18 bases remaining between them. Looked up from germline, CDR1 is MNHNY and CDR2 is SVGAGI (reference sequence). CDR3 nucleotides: TGTGCCAGCAGTTACTCGAAGGGCAGGGGAAGGGATGAAGCTTTCTTT. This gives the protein CASSYSKGRGRDEAFF.

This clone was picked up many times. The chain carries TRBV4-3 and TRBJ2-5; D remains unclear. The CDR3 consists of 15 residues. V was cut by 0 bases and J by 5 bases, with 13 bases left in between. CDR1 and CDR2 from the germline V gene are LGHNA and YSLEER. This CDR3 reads CASSQETLRPETQYF. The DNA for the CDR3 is TGCGCCAGCAGCCAAGAGACTCTACGTCCGGAGACCCAGTACTTC.

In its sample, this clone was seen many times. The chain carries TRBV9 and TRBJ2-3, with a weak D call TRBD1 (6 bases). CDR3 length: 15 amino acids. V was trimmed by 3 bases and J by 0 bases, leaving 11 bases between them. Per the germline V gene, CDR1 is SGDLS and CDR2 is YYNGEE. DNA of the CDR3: TGTGCCAGCAGCGCGTGGACAGCTAGCACAGATACGCAGTATTTT. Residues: CASSAWTASTDTQYF. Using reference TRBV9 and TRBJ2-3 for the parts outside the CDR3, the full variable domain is DSGVTQTPKHLITATGQRVTLRCSPRSGDLSVYWYQQSLDQGLQFLIQYYNGEERAKGNILERFSAQQFPDLHSELNLSSLELGDSALYFCASSAWTASTDTQYFGPGTRLTVL.

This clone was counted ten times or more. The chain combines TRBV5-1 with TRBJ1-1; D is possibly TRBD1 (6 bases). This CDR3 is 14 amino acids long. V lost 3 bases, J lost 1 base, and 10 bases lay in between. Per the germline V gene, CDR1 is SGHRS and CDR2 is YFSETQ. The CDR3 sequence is CASSYQTGNTEAFF. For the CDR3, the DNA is TGCGCCAGCAGCTATCAGACAGGGAACACTGAAGCTTTCTTT.

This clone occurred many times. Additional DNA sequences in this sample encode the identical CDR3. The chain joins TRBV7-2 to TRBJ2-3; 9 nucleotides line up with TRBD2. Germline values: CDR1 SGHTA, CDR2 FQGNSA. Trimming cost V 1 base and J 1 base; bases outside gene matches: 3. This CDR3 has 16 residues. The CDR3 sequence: CASSLVGGRGTDTQYF. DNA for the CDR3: TGTGCCAGCAGCTTAGTGGGCGGGAGGGGCACAGATACGCAGTATTTT.

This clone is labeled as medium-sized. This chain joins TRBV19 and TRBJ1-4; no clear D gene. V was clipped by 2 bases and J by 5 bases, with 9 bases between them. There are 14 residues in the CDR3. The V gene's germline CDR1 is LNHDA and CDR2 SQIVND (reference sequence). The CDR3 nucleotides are TGTGCCAGTAGTATATTGGGCATCAATGAAAAACTGTTTTTT. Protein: CASSILGINEKLFF.

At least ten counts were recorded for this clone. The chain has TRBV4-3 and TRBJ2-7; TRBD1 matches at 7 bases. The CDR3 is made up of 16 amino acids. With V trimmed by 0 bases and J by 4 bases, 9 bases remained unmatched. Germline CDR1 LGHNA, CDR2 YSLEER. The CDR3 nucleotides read TGCGCCAGCAGCCAAGATTTCAGGGGGACCCCTTACGAGCAGTACTTC. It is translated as CASSQDFRGTPYEQYF.

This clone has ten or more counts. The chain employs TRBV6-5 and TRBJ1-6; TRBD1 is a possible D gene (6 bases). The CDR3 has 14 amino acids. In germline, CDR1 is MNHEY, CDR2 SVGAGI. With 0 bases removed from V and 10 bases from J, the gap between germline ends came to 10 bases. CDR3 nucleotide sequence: TGTGCCAGCAGTTACTCCAGGGGAGGCTCACCCCTCCACTTT. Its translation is CASSYSRGGSPLHF.

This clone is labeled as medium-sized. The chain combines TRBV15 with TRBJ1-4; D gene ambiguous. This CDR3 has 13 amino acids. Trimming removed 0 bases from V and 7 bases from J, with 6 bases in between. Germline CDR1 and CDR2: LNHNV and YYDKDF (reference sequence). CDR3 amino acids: CATSRDIAEKLFF. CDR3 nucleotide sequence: TGTGCCACCAGCAGAGATATAGCTGAAAAACTGTTTTTT. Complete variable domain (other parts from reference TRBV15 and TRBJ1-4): DAMVIQNPRYQVTQFGKPVTLSCSQTLNHNVMYWYQQKSSQAPKLLFHYYDKDFNNEADTPDNFQSRRPNTSFCFLDIRSPGLGDTAMYLCATSRDIAEKLFFGSGTQLSVL.

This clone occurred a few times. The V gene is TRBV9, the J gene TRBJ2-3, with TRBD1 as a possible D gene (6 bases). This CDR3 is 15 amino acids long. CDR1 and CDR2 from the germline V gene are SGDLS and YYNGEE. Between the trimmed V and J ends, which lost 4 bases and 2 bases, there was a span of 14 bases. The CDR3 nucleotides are TGTGCCAGCAGCAGAGGGGGAGAGGACACAGATACGCAGTATTTT. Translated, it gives CASSRGGEDTDTQYF.

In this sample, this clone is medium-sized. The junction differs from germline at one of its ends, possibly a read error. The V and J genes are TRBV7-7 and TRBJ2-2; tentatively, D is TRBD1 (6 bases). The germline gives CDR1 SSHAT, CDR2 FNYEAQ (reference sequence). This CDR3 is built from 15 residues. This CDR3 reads CASSADRGNTGELFF. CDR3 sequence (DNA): TGTGCTAGCAGCGCGGACAGAGGGAACACCGGGGAGCTGTTTTTT.

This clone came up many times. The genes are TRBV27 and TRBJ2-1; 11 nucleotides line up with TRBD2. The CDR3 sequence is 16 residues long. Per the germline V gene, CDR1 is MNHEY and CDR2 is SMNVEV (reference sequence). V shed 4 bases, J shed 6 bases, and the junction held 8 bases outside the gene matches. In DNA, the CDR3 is TGTGCCAGCAGTTCCCCTAGTAGCGGGAGGGCCAATGAGCAGTTCTTC. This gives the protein CASSSPSSGRANEQFF.

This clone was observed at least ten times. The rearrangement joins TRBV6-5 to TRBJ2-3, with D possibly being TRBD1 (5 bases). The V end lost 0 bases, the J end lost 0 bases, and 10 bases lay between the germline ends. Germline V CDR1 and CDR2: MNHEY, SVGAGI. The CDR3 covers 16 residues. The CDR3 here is CASSYSGQGSTDTQYF. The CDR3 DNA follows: TGTGCCAGCAGTTACTCGGGGCAGGGTAGCACAGATACGCAGTATTTT.

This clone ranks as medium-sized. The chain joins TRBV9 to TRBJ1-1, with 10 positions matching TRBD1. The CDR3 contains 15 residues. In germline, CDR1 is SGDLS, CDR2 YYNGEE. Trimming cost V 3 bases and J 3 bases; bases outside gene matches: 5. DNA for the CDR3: TGTGCCAGCAGCGCCTCCGGGACAGGGGACACTGAAGCTTTCTTT. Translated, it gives CASSASGTGDTEAFF.

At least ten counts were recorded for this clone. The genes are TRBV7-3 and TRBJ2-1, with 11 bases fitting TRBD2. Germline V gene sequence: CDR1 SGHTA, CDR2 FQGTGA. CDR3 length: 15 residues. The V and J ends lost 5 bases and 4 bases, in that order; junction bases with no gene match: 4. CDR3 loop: CASSPGLAAYNEQFF. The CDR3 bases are TGTGCCAGCAGCCCGGGACTAGCGGCTTACAATGAGCAGTTCTTC.

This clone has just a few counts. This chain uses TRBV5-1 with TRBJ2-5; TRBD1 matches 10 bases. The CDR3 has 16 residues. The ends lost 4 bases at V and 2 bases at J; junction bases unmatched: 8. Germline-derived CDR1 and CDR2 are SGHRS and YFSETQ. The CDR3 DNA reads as TGCGCCAGCAGCACCGGGGACAGGGGTCCTCAAGAGACCCAGTACTTC. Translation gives CASSTGDRGPQETQYF.

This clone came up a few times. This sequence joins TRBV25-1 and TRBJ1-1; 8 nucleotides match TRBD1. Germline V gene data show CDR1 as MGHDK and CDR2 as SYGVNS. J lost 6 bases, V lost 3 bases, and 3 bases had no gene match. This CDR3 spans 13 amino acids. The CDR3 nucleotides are TGTGCCAGCAGTGACAGGGGGCTGGCTGAAGCTTTCTTT. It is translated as CASSDRGLAEAFF. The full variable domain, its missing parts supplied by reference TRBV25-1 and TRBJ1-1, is EADIYQTPRYLVIGTGKKITLECSQTMGHDKMYWYQQDPGMELHLIHYSYGVNSTEKGDLSSESTVSRIRTEHFPLTLESARPSHTSQYLCASSDRGLAEAFFGQGTRLTVV.

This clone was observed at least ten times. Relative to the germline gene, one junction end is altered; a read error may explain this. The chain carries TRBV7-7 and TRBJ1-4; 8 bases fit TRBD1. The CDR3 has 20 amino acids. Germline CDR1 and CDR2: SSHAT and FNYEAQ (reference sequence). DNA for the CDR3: TGTGCTAGCAGCTTAGACCCGGACAGGGCCCCCTCTAAGAACAATGAAAAACTGTTTTTT. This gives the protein CASSLDPDRAPSKNNEKLFF. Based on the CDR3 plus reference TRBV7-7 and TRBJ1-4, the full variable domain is GAGVSQSPRYKVTKRGQDVTLRCDPISSHATLYWYQQALGQGPEFLTYFNYEAQPDKSGLPSDRFSAERPEGSISTLTIQRTEQRDSAMYRCASSLDPDRAPSKNNEKLFFGSGTQLSVL.

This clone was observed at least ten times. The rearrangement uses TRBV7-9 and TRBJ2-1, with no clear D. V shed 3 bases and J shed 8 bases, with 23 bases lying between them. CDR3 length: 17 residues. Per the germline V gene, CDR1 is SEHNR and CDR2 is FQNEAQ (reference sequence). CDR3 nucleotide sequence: TGTGCCAGCAGCTTGAATGAAGGGCCCTACGATAGGGATGAGCAGTTCTTC. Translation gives CASSLNEGPYDRDEQFF.

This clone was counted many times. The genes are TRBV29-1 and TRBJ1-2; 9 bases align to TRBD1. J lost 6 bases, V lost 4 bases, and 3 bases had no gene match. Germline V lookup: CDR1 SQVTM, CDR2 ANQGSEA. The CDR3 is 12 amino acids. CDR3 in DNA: TGCAGCGTTGGACAGGGGGAGAATGGCTACACCTTC. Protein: CSVGQGENGYTF.

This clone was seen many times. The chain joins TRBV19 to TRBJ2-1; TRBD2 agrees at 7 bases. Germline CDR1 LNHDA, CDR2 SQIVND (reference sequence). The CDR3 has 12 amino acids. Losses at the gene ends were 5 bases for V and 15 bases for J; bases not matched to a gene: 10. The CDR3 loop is CASSAGVGPTFF. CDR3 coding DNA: TGTGCCAGTAGTGCGGGGGTGGGACCTACGTTCTTC.

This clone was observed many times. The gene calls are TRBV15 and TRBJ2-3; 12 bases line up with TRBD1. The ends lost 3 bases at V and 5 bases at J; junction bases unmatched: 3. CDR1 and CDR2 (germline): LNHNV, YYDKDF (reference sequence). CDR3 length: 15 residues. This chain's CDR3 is CATSRGTGGGDTQYF. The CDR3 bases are TGTGCCACCAGCAGGGGGACAGGGGGCGGAGATACGCAGTATTTT.

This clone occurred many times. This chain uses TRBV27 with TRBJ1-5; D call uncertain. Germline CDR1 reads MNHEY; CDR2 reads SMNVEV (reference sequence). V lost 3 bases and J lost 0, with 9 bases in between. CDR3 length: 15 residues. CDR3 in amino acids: CASSFDIGSNQPQHF. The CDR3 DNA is TGTGCCAGCAGTTTCGACATCGGTAGCAATCAGCCCCAGCATTTT.

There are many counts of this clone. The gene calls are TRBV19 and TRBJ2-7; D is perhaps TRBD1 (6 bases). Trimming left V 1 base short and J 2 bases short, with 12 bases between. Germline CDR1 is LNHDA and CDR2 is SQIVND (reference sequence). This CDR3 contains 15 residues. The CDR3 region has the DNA TGTGCCAGTAGTATAGGGCAGGGGTCAACCTACGAGCAGTACTTC. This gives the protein CASSIGQGSTYEQYF.

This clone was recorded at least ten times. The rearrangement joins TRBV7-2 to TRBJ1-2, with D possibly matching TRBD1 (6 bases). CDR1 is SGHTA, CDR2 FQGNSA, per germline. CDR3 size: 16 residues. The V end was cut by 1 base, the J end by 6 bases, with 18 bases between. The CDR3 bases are TGTGCCAGCAGCTTAGAACAGGGTGAGGGCGTCAATGGCTACACCTTC. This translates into CASSLEQGEGVNGYTF. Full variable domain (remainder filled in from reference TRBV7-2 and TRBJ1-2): GAGVSQSPSNKVTEKGKDVELRCDPISGHTALYWYRQSLGQGLEFLIYFQGNSAPDKSGLPSDRFSAERTGGSVSTLTIQRTQQEDSAVYLCASSLEQGEGVNGYTFGSGTRLTVV.